The 28 T cell receptor beta chains reported below all come from one sample, sequenced in a study of blood T cell repertoires in COVID-19. Profiled with immunoSEQ multiplex PCR; TCRdb holds only in-frame clones, not every one. The sample carries over 350,000 clones, roughly 88% recorded once. Sample: peripheral blood. All receptors come from a woman aged 25-40 years with active or convalescent COVID-19.

J is TRBJ2-3 and V is TRBV27, with 9 bases lining up with TRBD2. The CDR3 length is 16 residues. Germline V gene data show CDR1 as MNHEY and CDR2 as SMNVEV (reference sequence). Trimming cost V 4 bases and J 1 base; bases outside gene matches: 6. The CDR3 spells CASSSYSGGGTDTQYF. For the CDR3, the DNA is TGTGCCAGCAGTTCCTATAGCGGGGGCGGCACAGATACGCAGTATTTT.

A single count supports this clone. This chain joins TRBV13 and TRBJ2-1; 9 nucleotides match TRBD2. Germline assignment: CDR1 PRHDT and CDR2 FYEKMQ (reference sequence). There are 19 residues in the CDR3. V was pared by 5 bases and J by 7 bases, with 21 bases of the junction left unmatched. CDR3 sequence: CASSPRPKSGAGGRNEQFF. CDR3 nucleotides: TGTGCCAGCAGCCCCCGTCCAAAGTCCGGTGCGGGGGGGCGTAATGAGCAGTTCTTC. The full variable domain, its missing parts supplied by reference TRBV13 and TRBJ2-1, is AAGVIQSPRHLIKEKRETATLKCYPIPRHDTVYWYQQGPGQDPQFLISFYEKMQSDKGSIPDRFSAQQFSDYHSELNMSSLELGDSALYFCASSPRPKSGAGGRNEQFFGPGTRLTVL.

This chain joins TRBV9 and TRBJ2-1; D might be TRBD2 (5 bases). The V end lost 3 bases, the J end lost 0 bases, and 13 bases lay between the germline ends. CDR1 SGDLS and CDR2 YYNGEE come from the germline V gene. The CDR3 extends over 16 amino acids. DNA of the CDR3: TGTGCCAGCAGCGGGGAGCTGGAGTACTCCTACAATGAGCAGTTCTTC. Translation: CASSGELEYSYNEQFF.

The J gene is TRBJ2-2, the V gene TRBV5-6, with no clear D. The CDR3 extends over 16 amino acids. CDR1 is SGHDT, CDR2 YYEEEE, per germline. The V gene lost 0 bases and the J gene lost 4 bases, with 13 bases spanning the gap. Here the CDR3 DNA reads TGTGCCAGCAGCTTGGGTGGTGTTAAACTCACCGGGGAGCTGTTTTTT. Translated, it gives CASSLGGVKLTGELFF.

This chain connects TRBV2 to TRBJ2-5; 7 nucleotides line up with TRBD1. The CDR3 consists of 14 residues. V shed 4 bases and J 5 bases; nucleotides not matched to a gene: 7. Germline CDR1 and CDR2: SNHLY and FYNNEI. CDR3 sequence: CASSAQGPGETQYF. The CDR3 coding sequence is TGTGCCAGCAGTGCACAGGGGCCAGGGGAGACCCAGTACTTC.

J is TRBJ2-7 and V is TRBV27; D possibly corresponds to TRBD2 (6 bases). V lost 0 bases and J lost 6, with 9 bases in between. The CDR3 loop spans 13 amino acids. In germline, CDR1 is MNHEY, CDR2 SMNVEV (reference sequence). The DNA of the CDR3 is TGTGCCAGCAGTTTATCAGGCGGGATCGAGCAGTACTTC. It codes for CASSLSGGIEQYF.

The chain recombines TRBV7-9 with TRBJ2-5; 7 bases fit TRBD1. This CDR3 comprises 14 residues. Germline V lookup: CDR1 SEHNR, CDR2 FQNEAQ (reference sequence). Germline trimming cut 5 bases from V and 0 bases from J; bases unmatched to any gene: 3. CDR3 sequence (DNA): TGTGCCAGCAGCGTGACAGGGAACCAAGAGACCCAGTACTTC. This sequence encodes CASSVTGNQETQYF.

This clone showed up many times. The gene calls are TRBV21-1 and TRBJ1-2; the table's D gene call, TRBD1, was not cross checked with the DNA. TRBV21-1 is described as a pseudogene. CDR3 size: 18 residues. CDR3 region: CASSKSRTGTVLVYGYTF. CDR3 DNA: TGTGCCAGCAGCAAATCCCGGACAGGGACAGTGTTGGTCTATGGCTACACCTTC.

V usage is TRBV5-1 and J usage is TRBJ2-1, with TRBD1 as a possible D gene (6 bases). The germline gives CDR1 SGHRS, CDR2 YFSETQ. Trimming left V 4 bases short and J 0 bases short, with 11 bases between. This CDR3 is built from 15 residues. The CDR3 spells CASSLAGDSYNEQFF. The CDR3, as DNA: TGCGCCAGCAGCCTGGCAGGGGACTCCTACAATGAGCAGTTCTTC. The variable domain in full, with the rest retrieved from reference TRBV5-1 and TRBJ2-1, is KAGVTQTPRYLIKTRGQQVTLSCSPISGHRSVSWYQQTPGQGLQFLFEYFSETQRNKGNFPGRFSGRQFSNSRSEMNVSTLELGDSALYLCASSLAGDSYNEQFFGPGTRLTVL.

The J gene is TRBJ1-2, the V gene TRBV14; 12 bases map to TRBD1. CDR1 is SGHDN, CDR2 FVKESK, per germline. This CDR3 spans 15 amino acids. The ends lost 5 bases at V and 4 bases at J; junction bases unmatched: 5. The CDR3 loop reads CASSEGQGALYGYTF. DNA of the CDR3: TGTGCCAGCAGCGAGGGACAGGGGGCTCTCTATGGCTACACCTTC.

V gene TRBV5-1 combines with J gene TRBJ2-5; 11 bases align to TRBD2. This CDR3 has 16 amino acids. Germline CDR1 is SGHRS and CDR2 is YFSETQ. V lost 5 bases, J lost 4 bases, and 10 bases stayed unmatched. The CDR3 protein is CASSFSSGGAGETQYF. CDR3 coding DNA: TGCGCCAGCAGTTTTAGTAGCGGGGGGGCCGGAGAGACCCAGTACTTC.

For this clone: The sample contains more than one DNA sequence encoding this CDR3. V and J are TRBV12-3 or TRBV12-4 and TRBJ1-1, with D perhaps TRBD1 (5 bases). The CDR3 sequence is 13 residues long. Trimming took 3 bases from V and 1 from J, leaving 6 bases between them. Here the CDR3 DNA reads TGTGCCAGCAGTTTTCAGGGGAACACTGAAGCTTTCTTT. Translated, it gives CASSFQGNTEAFF.

The rearrangement uses TRBV2 and TRBJ1-1; maybe TRBD1 (6 bases). Trimming left V 8 bases short and J 3 bases short, with 19 bases between. Germline CDR1 reads SNHLY; CDR2 reads FYNNEI. The CDR3 loop spans 15 amino acids. CDR3 amino acids: CASRSLDRLDTEAFF. Written as DNA, the CDR3 is TGTGCCAGCCGATCTTTAGACAGGCTGGACACTGAAGCTTTCTTT.

This rearrangement joins TRBV27 to TRBJ2-1; 10 positions match TRBD2. The CDR3 consists of 14 residues. The V and J ends lost 7 bases and 0 bases, in that order; junction bases with no gene match: 0. Per the germline V gene, CDR1 is MNHEY and CDR2 is SMNVEV (reference sequence). The CDR3 here is CASTSGSSYNEQFF. As DNA, the CDR3 is TGTGCCAGCACTAGCGGGAGCTCCTACAATGAGCAGTTCTTC.

The chain has TRBV5-4 and TRBJ1-2; D not resolved. CDR3 length: 16 residues. The V end was cut by 0 bases, the J end by 6 bases, with 18 bases between. Germline assignment: CDR1 SGHNT and CDR2 YYREEE (reference sequence). The CDR3 protein is CASSLAKVGLRDGYTF. DNA of the CDR3: TGTGCCAGCAGCTTGGCCAAGGTCGGTCTACGGGATGGCTACACCTTC.

This chain connects TRBV18 to TRBJ1-4; D not certain. V was pared by 2 bases and J by 7 bases, with 11 bases between. Germline loops: CDR1 KGHSH, CDR2 LQKENI. The CDR3 has 14 amino acids. The CDR3 DNA sequence: TGTGCCAGCTCACCAACGGGTTCGAGTGAAAAACTGTTTTTT. The encoded protein is CASSPTGSSEKLFF.

The chain has TRBV4-1 and TRBJ1-1, with 11 positions matching TRBD1. The junction had 9 bases not matched to a gene; V was cut back by 1 base and J by 8 bases. CDR3 size: 16 residues. In germline, CDR1 is MGHRA, CDR2 YSYEKL. CDR3 loop: CASSQGIRTGGEEAFF. Written as DNA, the CDR3 is TGCGCCAGCAGCCAAGGAATAAGGACAGGGGGCGAGGAAGCTTTCTTT.

The chain uses TRBV6-4 and TRBJ1-2, with 7 nucleotides matching TRBD1. From germline, CDR1 is MRHNA and CDR2 SNTAGT. The J segment lost 4 bases and the V segment lost 5 bases, leaving 4 bases of the junction unmatched. This CDR3 has 13 amino acids. The CDR3 protein is CASSPGQVYGYTF. The CDR3 DNA reads TGTGCCAGCAGTCCAGGACAGGTCTATGGCTACACCTTC.

The chain carries TRBV5-1 and TRBJ2-3, with D perhaps matching TRBD1 (6 bases). The CDR3 sequence is 14 residues long. Germline CDR1 and CDR2: SGHRS and YFSETQ. The V end was cut by 5 bases, the J end by 4 bases, with 14 bases between. In DNA, the CDR3 is TGCGCCAGCAGTCCAGGGGACATTCCAGATACGCAGTATTTT. Protein: CASSPGDIPDTQYF.

The rearrangement uses TRBV10-3 and TRBJ1-3; D remains ambiguous. Germline V gives CDR1 ENHRY, CDR2 SYGVKD. The CDR3 extends over 14 amino acids. V gave up 8 bases and J gave up 0 bases, with 11 bases separating them. The CDR3 spells CAIDASGSGNTIYF. In nucleotides, the CDR3 is TGTGCCATCGACGCCTCGGGCTCTGGAAACACCATATATTTT.

The chain recombines TRBV27 with TRBJ2-3; maybe TRBD2 (7 bases). V lost 4 bases to trimming and J lost 0 bases, with 17 bases between them. Germline V CDR1 and CDR2: MNHEY, SMNVEV (reference sequence). The CDR3 contains 17 residues. CDR3 residues: CASSYRGAQLSTDTQYF. In nucleotides, the CDR3 is TGTGCCAGCAGTTATCGGGGGGCCCAACTAAGCACAGATACGCAGTATTTT.

This clone turned up a few times. This chain links TRBV4-2 with TRBJ2-7; 8 bases fit TRBD1. The CDR3 is 15 amino acids. Germline lookup yields CDR1 LGHNA and CDR2 YNFKEQ. After removal of 0 bases from V and 6 bases from J, the junction contained 7 bases not matched to a gene. CDR3 DNA: TGTGCCAGCAGCCAAGATCGAGGCACAGGGGGCGAGCAGTACTTC. It encodes CASSQDRGTGGEQYF.

The chain employs TRBV19 and TRBJ1-2; a weak D match, TRBD1 (5 bases). Trimming took off 5 bases at V and 3 bases at J, with 10 bases between the two ends. The V gene's germline CDR1 is LNHDA and CDR2 SQIVND (reference sequence). The CDR3 spans 13 residues. The DNA of the CDR3 is TGTGCCAGTAGTGTTCAGGGTTACTATGGCTACACCTTC. Its protein is CASSVQGYYGYTF.

The rearrangement joins TRBV5-5 to TRBJ2-7; perhaps TRBD1 as D (7 bases). Germline V gene sequence: CDR1 SGHKS, CDR2 YYEKEE (reference sequence). Between the trimmed V and J ends, which lost 1 base and 4 bases, there was a span of 21 bases. The CDR3 covers 17 residues. CDR3 loop: CASSLIGSWQGGYEQYF. The CDR3 DNA reads as TGTGCCAGCAGCTTGATTGGCAGTTGGCAGGGGGGTTACGAGCAGTACTTC.

The chain joins TRBV10-3 to TRBJ2-3, with TRBD2 matching over 10 bases. The CDR3 is 16 residues long. Germline V gene data show CDR1 as ENHRY and CDR2 as SYGVKD. V dropped 6 bases and J dropped 3; count of bases not matched to a gene: 9. Written as DNA, the CDR3 is TGTGCCATCAGGCGACCTCAAGCGGGAGGGACAGATACGCAGTATTTT. Translation: CAIRRPQAGGTDTQYF.

This chain links TRBV19 with TRBJ1-5; TRBD1 might be the D (5 bases). The germline V and J ends were trimmed by 5 bases and 4 bases, with 15 bases remaining between them. CDR1 is LNHDA and CDR2 is SQIVND in the germline V gene (reference sequence). The CDR3 is 15 amino acids. The CDR3 sequence: CASSSSQGGNQPQHF. CDR3 bases: TGTGCCAGTAGTTCGTCGCAGGGAGGTAATCAGCCCCAGCATTTT.

The J gene is TRBJ1-1, the V gene TRBV7-2, with 7 bases lining up with TRBD1. This CDR3 is 14 amino acids long. Per germline, CDR1 SGHTA and CDR2 FQGNSA. V shed 8 bases and J 5 bases; nucleotides not matched to a gene: 11. This chain's CDR3 is CASRTFRGETEAFF. The CDR3, as DNA: TGTGCCAGCCGCACATTCAGGGGGGAAACTGAAGCTTTCTTT. The full variable domain, its missing parts supplied by reference TRBV7-2 and TRBJ1-1, is GAGVSQSPSNKVTEKGKDVELRCDPISGHTALYWYRQSLGQGLEFLIYFQGNSAPDKSGLPSDRFSAERTGGSVSTLTIQRTQQEDSAVYLCASRTFRGETEAFFGQGTRLTVV.

J is TRBJ2-7 and V is TRBV18, with 14 positions matching TRBD2. Germline CDR1 KGHSH, CDR2 LQKENI. The CDR3 is made up of 18 amino acids. The J segment lost 7 bases and the V segment lost 5 bases, leaving 16 bases of the junction unmatched. CDR3 protein: CASSFSGTSGSPLWEQYF. CDR3 coding DNA: TGTGCCAGCTCATTTTCCGGGACTAGCGGGAGTCCACTGTGGGAGCAGTACTTC.